Below are 21 T cell receptor beta chains sequenced from a single sample in a study of OX40 agonist ivuxolimab in advanced cancers. The method was immunoSEQ multiplex PCR; TCRdb's version includes in-frame clones alone and lacks a portion of them. Of some 90,000 clones in the sample, around 90% were seen once. Sequenced here: CD4+ or CD8+ T cells sorted from blood, sampled in a trial of the OX40 agonist ivuxolimab. Receptors originate from an adult with an advanced solid tumor such as melanoma, head and neck, liver or kidney cancer.

The rearrangement uses TRBV18 and TRBJ2-2; D is possibly TRBD1 (6 bases). Trimming pared 4 bases from V and 4 bases from J, leaving 13 bases between. CDR3 length: 15 amino acids. CDR1 KGHSH and CDR2 LQKENI come from the germline V gene. The CDR3: CASSRSGQLTGELFF. CDR3 DNA: TGTGCCAGCTCACGATCCGGACAGCTCACCGGGGAGCTGTTTTTT.

The chain employs TRBV30 and TRBJ2-1; D might be TRBD2 (6 bases). The CDR3 consists of 12 residues. Germline CDR1 is GTSNPN and CDR2 is SVGIG (reference sequence). Deletions cut 3 bases from V and 10 bases from J, with 13 bases between. CDR3 sequence reads: CAWRPQAGEQFF. The CDR3 coding sequence is TGTGCCTGGAGGCCGCAGGCGGGAGAGCAGTTCTTC.

The chain recombines TRBV28 with TRBJ2-1; D possibly uses TRBD1 or TRBD2 (5 bases each). Germline V CDR1 and CDR2: MDHEN, SYDVKM. The CDR3 has 14 amino acids. V was cut by 2 bases and J by 6 bases, with 11 bases left in between. The CDR3 here is CASSLLEGINEQFF. The CDR3 DNA is TGTGCCAGCAGTTTACTAGAGGGGATCAATGAGCAGTTCTTC.

This chain uses TRBV6-5 with TRBJ2-4; D call uncertain. The length of the CDR3 is 16 residues. Trimming cost V 0 bases and J 0 bases, with 9 bases left between them. Germline V gene sequence: CDR1 MNHEY, CDR2 SVGAGI. The CDR3 nucleotides are TGTGCCAGCAGTTACTCGTCGGGTCTAGCCAAAAACATTCAGTACTTC. Protein: CASSYSSGLAKNIQYF.

In this sample, this clone turned up once. The V call is TRBV18, the J call TRBJ2-1; TRBD2 is a possible D gene (6 bases). The germline gives CDR1 KGHSH, CDR2 LQKENI. This CDR3 comprises 20 residues. The germline V and J ends were trimmed by 2 bases and 0 bases, with 23 bases remaining between them. The CDR3 spells CASSPFGGGLLEGSYNEQFF. CDR3 coding DNA: TGTGCCAGCTCACCATTCGGGGGTGGCCTCCTCGAAGGCTCCTACAATGAGCAGTTCTTC.

The V call is TRBV5-1, the J call TRBJ2-1, with D tentatively TRBD2 (5 bases). The CDR3 loop spans 13 amino acids. The V end lost 4 bases, the J end lost 4 bases, and 9 bases lay between the germline ends. The germline V gene has CDR1 SGHRS and CDR2 YFSETQ. CDR3 sequence reads: CASSRDVYNEQFF. CDR3 DNA: TGCGCCAGCAGCCGGGATGTATACAATGAGCAGTTCTTC. The variable domain in full, completed from reference TRBV5-1 and TRBJ2-1, reads KAGVTQTPRYLIKTRGQQVTLSCSPISGHRSVSWYQQTPGQGLQFLFEYFSETQRNKGNFPGRFSGRQFSNSRSEMNVSTLELGDSALYLCASSRDVYNEQFFGPGTRLTVL.

The chain combines TRBV28 with TRBJ2-7, with D possibly TRBD1 on 5 matching bases. Germline loops: CDR1 MDHEN, CDR2 SYDVKM. This CDR3 is built from 14 residues. The germline V and J ends were trimmed by 7 bases and 0 bases, with 13 bases remaining between them. The CDR3 loop reads CASIPGQSSYEQYF. CDR3 nucleotides: TGTGCCAGCATCCCAGGGCAGAGCTCCTACGAGCAGTACTTC.

CDR3 in amino acids: CASTKPPSTGNTIYF. The CDR3 nucleotides are TGTGCCAGCACTAAGCCCCCTTCTACTGGAAACACCATATATTTT. This chain links TRBV6-6 with TRBJ1-3; D unclear. The CDR3 runs 15 residues. V lost 7 bases to trimming and J lost 2 bases, with 15 bases between them. Germline assignment: CDR1 MNHNY and CDR2 SVGAGI (reference sequence).

This clone has only one observation. This rearrangement joins TRBV7-2 to TRBJ2-3; the D is unclear. Germline V lookup: CDR1 SGHTA, CDR2 FQGNSA. CDR3 size: 14 residues. The V end was cut by 7 bases, the J end by 0 bases, with 11 bases between. CDR3 DNA: TGTGCCAGCAAAAAGGACGGAAGCACAGATACGCAGTATTTT. Encoded protein: CASKKDGSTDTQYF.

The rearrangement joins TRBV2 to TRBJ2-5, with TRBD1 identical over 8 bases. V shed 3 bases, J shed 5 bases, and the junction held 5 bases outside the gene matches. Germline V lookup: CDR1 SNHLY, CDR2 FYNNEI. The CDR3 length is 14 residues. Here the CDR3 DNA reads TGTGCCAGCAGTGACAGGGGGCGCTTGGAGACCCAGTACTTC. As protein: CASSDRGRLETQYF.

The genes are TRBV21-1 and TRBJ1-1. TRBV21-1 is labeled a pseudogene. This CDR3 spans 16 amino acids. CDR3 sequence: CASSKDAAGGRTEAFF. The CDR3 DNA is TGTGCCAGCAGCAAAGATGCTGCTGGAGGGCGCACTGAAGCTTTCTTT.

The CDR3 reads CASSTSSGANTEAFF. CDR3 sequence (DNA): TGTGCCAGTAGTACTAGCTCAGGGGCGAACACTGAAGCTTTCTTT. The chain combines TRBV19 with TRBJ1-1, with a weak D call TRBD1 (6 bases). The germline V and J ends were trimmed by 4 bases and 1 base, with 13 bases remaining between them. The CDR3 contains 15 residues. Germline V gene sequence: CDR1 LNHDA, CDR2 SQIVND (reference sequence).

The rearrangement joins TRBV10-2 to TRBJ2-4; 11 positions match TRBD2. The CDR3 is made up of 18 amino acids. V gave up 6 bases and J gave up 1 base; unmatched junction bases: 11. Germline V gene sequence: CDR1 WSHSY, CDR2 SAAADI. CDR3 loop: CASRGVAGGPLAKNIQYF. Here the CDR3 DNA reads TGCGCCAGCAGAGGGGTAGCGGGAGGGCCTCTGGCCAAAAACATTCAGTACTTC.

The chain is built from TRBV27 and TRBJ2-7, with TRBD1 identical over 7 bases. J lost 7 bases, V lost 3 bases, and 12 bases had no gene match. Germline values: CDR1 MNHEY, CDR2 SMNVEV (reference sequence). The CDR3 consists of 15 residues. CDR3 protein: CASSFSTGTSVEQYF. The CDR3, as DNA: TGTGCCAGCAGTTTCTCGACAGGGACCAGTGTAGAGCAGTACTTC.

The V gene is TRBV5-4, the J gene TRBJ1-2; D might be TRBD1 (6 bases). This CDR3 contains 14 residues. V lost 0 bases to trimming and J lost 5 bases, with 11 bases between them. CDR1 is SGHNT and CDR2 is YYREEE in the germline V gene (reference sequence). This chain's CDR3 is CASSLVGTTYGYTF. In DNA form, the CDR3 reads TGTGCCAGCAGCTTGGTGGGGACAACGTATGGCTACACCTTC.

This rearrangement joins TRBV7-2 to TRBJ2-1, with TRBD1 matching 7 bases. This CDR3 region has 12 residues. The junction had 4 bases not matched to a gene; V was cut back by 5 bases and J by 9 bases. The V gene's germline CDR1 is SGHTA and CDR2 FQGNSA. The CDR3 nucleotides are TGTGCCAGCAGCCAAACAGGGGCTGAGCAGTTCTTC. Its protein product is CASSQTGAEQFF.

The chain links TRBV4-2 to TRBJ2-7; D perhaps matches TRBD1 (6 bases). V was trimmed by 1 base and J by 3 bases, leaving 13 bases between them. Germline V lookup: CDR1 LGHNA, CDR2 YNFKEQ. The CDR3 contains 15 residues. The CDR3: CASSQGTENFYEQYF. Here the CDR3 DNA reads TGTGCCAGCAGCCAAGGGACAGAGAACTTCTACGAGCAGTACTTC.

This sequence joins TRBV5-4 and TRBJ1-5, with unresolved D. V was clipped by 3 bases and J by 3 bases, with 19 bases between them. CDR1 and CDR2 from the germline V gene are SGHNT and YYREEE (reference sequence). This CDR3 region has 17 residues. The CDR3 DNA reads as TGTGCCAGCAGCTCCACTCCTATGAACAACTACAATCAGCCCCAGCATTTT. This encodes CASSSTPMNNYNQPQHF. Looking up the rest from reference TRBV5-4 and TRBJ1-5 gives the full variable domain: ETGVTQSPTHLIKTRGQQVTLRCSSQSGHNTVSWYQQALGQGPQFIFQYYREEENGRGNFPPRFSGLQFPNYSSELNVNALELDDSALYLCASSSTPMNNYNQPQHFGDGTRLSIL.

The chain carries TRBV5-6 and TRBJ2-5; no reliable D call. The CDR3 length is 13 residues. Deletions cut 6 bases from V and 2 bases from J, with 11 bases between. Germline V CDR1 and CDR2: SGHDT, YYEEEE. The CDR3 sequence is CASNGWHQETQYF. The CDR3 region has the DNA TGTGCCAGCAATGGATGGCATCAAGAGACCCAGTACTTC.

The CDR3 DNA reads as TGTGCCAGTAGTACCAGCTCGGGACAGATCTATGGCTACACCTTC. Its protein is CASSTSSGQIYGYTF. The gene calls are TRBV19 and TRBJ1-2; 7 bases align to TRBD1. In germline, CDR1 is LNHDA, CDR2 SQIVND (reference sequence). The ends lost 4 bases at V and 4 bases at J; junction bases unmatched: 9. The CDR3 contains 15 residues.

This chain links TRBV30 with TRBJ1-6; tentatively, D is TRBD1 (6 bases). Deletions cut 1 base from V and 9 bases from J, with 10 bases between. The CDR3 is 13 residues long. Germline values: CDR1 GTSNPN, CDR2 SVGIG (reference sequence). Written as DNA, the CDR3 is TGTGCCTGGAGTGGCCAGGGGAGTTCACCCCTCCACTTT. This sequence encodes CAWSGQGSSPLHF.